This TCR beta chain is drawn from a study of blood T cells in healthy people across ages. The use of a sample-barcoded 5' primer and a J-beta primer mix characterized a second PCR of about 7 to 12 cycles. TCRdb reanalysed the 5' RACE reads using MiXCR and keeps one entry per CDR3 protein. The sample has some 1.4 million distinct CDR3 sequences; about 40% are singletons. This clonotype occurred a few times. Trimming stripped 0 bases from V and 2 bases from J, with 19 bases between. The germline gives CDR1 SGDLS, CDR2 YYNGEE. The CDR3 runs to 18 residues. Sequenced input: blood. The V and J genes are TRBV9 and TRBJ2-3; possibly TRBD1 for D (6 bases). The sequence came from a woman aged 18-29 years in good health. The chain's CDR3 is CASSVAGAGGGSTDTQYF. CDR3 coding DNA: TGTGCCAGCAGCGTAGCTGGGGCTGGGGGCGGGTCCACAGATACGCAGTATTTT.